This T cell receptor (beta chain) stems from a study of shared clonotypes between healthy human individuals. V was shortened by 3 bases and J by 4 bases, with 10 bases between the two germline ends. The CDR3 runs to 13 residues. The method was immunoSEQ multiplex PCR; TCRdb's version includes in-frame clones alone and lacks a portion of them. Of about 2.3 million clones listed, 93% are singletons. The sequence derives from a man aged 18 to 29 in good health. Some clones in this sample may be carry-over from other donors' samples. V usage is TRBV5-3 and J usage is TRBJ2-5; D remains ambiguous. TRBV5-3 is reported as an ORF; its role is uncertain. The sample taken for sequencing was naive CD4+ T cells from PBMCs. Subset here: CD45RA+ positively selected. CDR3 region: CARSSTPRETQYF. In nucleotides, the CDR3 is TGTGCCAGAAGCTCCACACCTCGAGAGACCCAGTACTTC.